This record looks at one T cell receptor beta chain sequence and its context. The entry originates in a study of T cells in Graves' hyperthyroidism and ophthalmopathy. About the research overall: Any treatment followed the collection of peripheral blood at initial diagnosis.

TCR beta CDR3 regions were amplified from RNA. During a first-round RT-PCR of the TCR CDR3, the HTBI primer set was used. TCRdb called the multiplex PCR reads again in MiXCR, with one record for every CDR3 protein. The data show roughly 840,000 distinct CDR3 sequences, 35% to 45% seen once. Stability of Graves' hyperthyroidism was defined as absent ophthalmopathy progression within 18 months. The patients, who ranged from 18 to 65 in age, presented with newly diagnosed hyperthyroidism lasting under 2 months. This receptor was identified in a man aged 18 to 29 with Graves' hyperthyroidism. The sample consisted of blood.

CDR3 amino acids: CASSQEGGDSPLHF. Written as DNA, the CDR3 is TGTGCCAGCAGCCAAGAGGGGGGGGATTCACCCCTCCACTTT. This chain joins TRBV19 and TRBJ1-6; maybe TRBD1 (6 bases). CDR1 LNHDA and CDR2 SQIVND come from the germline V gene (reference sequence). The germline V and J ends were trimmed by 9 bases and 8 bases, with 17 bases remaining between them. The CDR3 loop spans 14 amino acids.